These 23 T cell receptor beta chains were sequenced from one sample in a study of blood T cell repertoires in COVID-19 (dated by TCRdb to about 2020). Receptors were amplified or captured by the immunoSEQ multiplex PCR assay. The table comes from immuneACCESS by way of TCRdb, which keeps in-frame sequences with V and J called. Part of the clones is missing from these tables; in studies checked, under half for an unresolved V gene and the rest for unknown reasons. Recorded for this sample are about 150,000 clones; approximately 85% of them occurred a single time. 0.55% to 0.75% of the sample rests with the top ten. The material sequenced was peripheral blood. These receptor sequences come from a man in his sixties with COVID-19, enrolled during active disease.

The gene calls are TRBV19 and TRBJ1-5, with D tentatively TRBD1 (5 bases). Germline CDR1 and CDR2: LNHDA and SQIVND (reference sequence). This CDR3 has 18 amino acids. V was trimmed by 2 bases and J by 5 bases, leaving 22 bases between them. The CDR3 DNA follows: TGTGCCAGTAGTATAAAGGGGTCAGTCCCATACCCTGATCAGCCCCAGCATTTT. This translates into CASSIKGSVPYPDQPQHF.

The chain employs TRBV7-2 and TRBJ2-2, with D possibly matching TRBD1 (6 bases). Germline lookup yields CDR1 SGHTA and CDR2 FQGNSA. There are 15 residues in the CDR3. V was clipped by 1 base and J by 7 bases, with 13 bases between them. The DNA of the CDR3 is TGTGCCAGCAGCTTAGGTCAGGGGCCGGGCGGGGAGCTGTTTTTT. It encodes CASSLGQGPGGELFF.

The chain carries TRBV18 and TRBJ2-7, with TRBD2 matching 14 bases. Germline loops: CDR1 KGHSH, CDR2 LQKENI. The CDR3 spans 16 residues. J was trimmed by 3 bases and V by 6 bases; bases with no gene match: 7. In DNA, the CDR3 is TGTGCCAGCTCGCCCGGGACTAGCGGGAGACGCTACGAGCAGTACTTC. This codes for CASSPGTSGRRYEQYF.

This chain connects TRBV4-1 to TRBJ2-1; D possibly corresponds to TRBD2 (6 bases). The CDR3 contains 16 residues. The V end was cut by 0 bases, the J end by 11 bases, with 20 bases between. Germline V gene data show CDR1 as MGHRA and CDR2 as YSYEKL. As DNA, the CDR3 is TGCGCCAGCAGCCAAGAGGGATCGCCCGTGGAGGGGCAGCAGTTCTTC. Translated: CASSQEGSPVEGQQFF.

J is TRBJ1-6 and V is TRBV5-6; D might be TRBD1 (6 bases). This CDR3 is 17 amino acids long. V was trimmed by 4 bases and J by 0 bases, leaving 14 bases between them. The germline gives CDR1 SGHDT, CDR2 YYEEEE. In DNA form, the CDR3 reads TGTGCCAGCAGCGCCCTACAGGGAAGCTCCTATAATTCACCCCTCCACTTT. It yields the protein CASSALQGSSYNSPLHF.

The genes are TRBV6-5 and TRBJ1-2, with D perhaps matching TRBD1 (6 bases). Germline V gene data show CDR1 as MNHEY and CDR2 as SVGAGI. V shed 6 bases and J shed 5 bases, with 16 bases lying between them. There are 14 residues in the CDR3. CDR3 region: CASRSGGASYGYTF. The CDR3 DNA sequence: TGTGCCAGCAGATCGGGGGGCGCATCTTATGGCTACACCTTC.

This sequence joins TRBV29-1 and TRBJ2-1; D gene uncertain. Per the germline V gene, CDR1 is SQVTM and CDR2 is ANQGSEA. The CDR3 is 14 amino acids. Between the trimmed V and J ends, which lost 8 bases and 7 bases, there was a span of 21 bases. This chain's CDR3 is CSPSKPAELNEQFF. The CDR3 DNA follows: TGCAGCCCCTCGAAACCTGCAGAATTAAATGAGCAGTTCTTC.

The gene calls are TRBV20-1 and TRBJ1-2; a possible D gene is TRBD1 (6 bases). The CDR3 spans 11 residues. In germline, CDR1 is DFQATT, CDR2 SNEGSKA (reference sequence). The V and J ends lost 6 bases and 8 bases respectively, with 13 bases between them. This CDR3 is CSARGIDGYTF. The CDR3 DNA reads TGCAGTGCCAGGGGAATCGACGGCTACACCTTC.

This sequence joins TRBV28 and TRBJ1-6; possibly TRBD1 for D (6 bases). CDR1 and CDR2 from the germline V gene are MDHEN and SYDVKM. This CDR3 has 16 amino acids. V dropped 5 bases and J dropped 6 bases, with 17 bases sitting between them. The CDR3 DNA sequence: TGTGCCAGCAGTCTAGGGACAACCTGGGCTAATTCACCCCTCCACTTT. The encoded protein is CASSLGTTWANSPLHF.

The chain is built from TRBV27 and TRBJ2-2, with D unresolved. Germline loops: CDR1 MNHEY, CDR2 SMNVEV (reference sequence). CDR3 length: 14 amino acids. V lost 3 bases, J lost 1 base, and 6 bases lay in between. CDR3: CASSFVRNTGELFF. The CDR3 nucleotides read TGTGCCAGCAGTTTCGTCCGGAACACCGGGGAGCTGTTTTTT.

The rearrangement uses TRBV28 and TRBJ1-5; D possibly corresponds to TRBD1 (6 bases). The V gene lost 6 bases and the J gene lost 7 bases, with 16 bases spanning the gap. The germline V gene has CDR1 MDHEN and CDR2 SYDVKM. This CDR3 region has 14 residues. The CDR3 here is CASSGGGLGQPQHF. Written as DNA, the CDR3 is TGTGCCAGCAGCGGGGGGGGGCTCGGGCAGCCCCAGCATTTT.

The chain couples TRBV28 to TRBJ2-7; TRBD1 matches at 12 bases. Losses at the gene ends were 6 bases for V and 2 bases for J; bases not matched to a gene: 20. The CDR3 runs to 20 residues. The V gene's germline CDR1 is MDHEN and CDR2 SYDVKM. The DNA for the CDR3 is TGTGCCAGCAGGGAACGCTACCGGGGACAGGGGGCGCAGGGCGCCTACGAGCAGTACTTC. Translation gives CASRERYRGQGAQGAYEQYF.

The chain is built from TRBV6-2 or TRBV6-3 and TRBJ2-5; the D gene is possibly TRBD1 (5 bases). This CDR3 comprises 15 residues. Germline assignment: CDR1 MNHEY and CDR2 SVGEGT. V dropped 4 bases and J dropped 4 bases, with 16 bases sitting between them. CDR3 DNA: TGTGCCAGCAGTTTTTCTAGGGGTTTTCGAGAGACCCAGTACTTC. Translated: CASSFSRGFRETQYF.

This clone showed up just once. The rearrangement links TRBV6-2 or TRBV6-3 to TRBJ1-5, with a possible D match to TRBD1 (6 bases). Looked up from germline, CDR1 is MNHEY and CDR2 is SVGEGT. V was clipped by 6 bases and J by 6 bases, with 18 bases between them. The CDR3 is 15 residues long. The CDR3 reads CASSKGTPTLQPQHF. The CDR3 DNA follows: TGTGCCAGCAGCAAGGGGACACCAACCCTTCAGCCCCAGCATTTT.

Comment on this clone: One end of the junction fails to match germline, which may point to a read error. The rearrangement uses TRBV13 and TRBJ1-4; D gene unclear. CDR3 length: 15 residues. Germline loops: CDR1 PRHDT, CDR2 FYEKMQ (reference sequence). The CDR3 protein is CASSWAGMSKEKLFF. CDR3 DNA: TGTGCCAGCAGCTGGGCCGGGATGTCTAAAGAAAAACTGTTTTTT.

This clone came up once. This chain joins TRBV19 and TRBJ2-2, with D perhaps matching TRBD1 (5 bases). The ends were cut back, 2 bases at V and 4 bases at J, with 8 bases in the middle. The CDR3 runs to 14 residues. The V gene's germline CDR1 is LNHDA and CDR2 SQIVND (reference sequence). CDR3 protein: CASSIKGPTGELFF. In DNA, the CDR3 is TGTGCCAGTAGTATAAAGGGGCCCACCGGGGAGCTGTTTTTT.

Only a few counts were recorded for this clone. The rearrangement joins TRBV4-2 to TRBJ1-5; tentative D call: TRBD1 (5 bases). Trimming left V 0 bases short and J 7 bases short, with 16 bases between. Germline CDR1 reads LGHNA; CDR2 reads YNFKEQ. CDR3 length equals 16 residues. The CDR3: CASSQDFGRACQPQHF. The CDR3 nucleotides read TGTGCCAGCAGCCAAGATTTCGGCAGGGCTTGCCAGCCCCAGCATTTT.

V is TRBV15 and J is TRBJ1-5; D gene ambiguous. The CDR3 contains 14 residues. Trimming took 1 base from V and 4 from J, leaving 8 bases between them. The V gene's germline CDR1 is LNHNV and CDR2 YYDKDF (reference sequence). For the CDR3, the DNA is TGTGCCACCAGCAGAGGGGGAGGGAATCAGCCCCAGCATTTT. Amino acids: CATSRGGGNQPQHF.

The chain employs TRBV28 and TRBJ1-1; D possibly corresponds to TRBD1 (5 bases). Germline V gives CDR1 MDHEN, CDR2 SYDVKM. Trimming cost V 7 bases and J 0 bases, with 12 bases left between them. The CDR3 has 14 residues. The CDR3 is CASIQAGMNTEAFF. For the CDR3, the DNA is TGTGCCAGCATTCAGGCAGGGATGAACACTGAAGCTTTCTTT.

This sequence joins TRBV7-3 and TRBJ1-5, with D possibly TRBD1 on 5 matching bases. The V gene lost 1 base and the J gene lost 2 bases, with 12 bases spanning the gap. This CDR3 has 16 residues. Germline V gene data show CDR1 as SGHTA and CDR2 as FQGTGA. The CDR3 sequence: CASSLRSGGGNQPQHF. In nucleotides, the CDR3 is TGTGCCAGCAGCTTAAGGTCCGGAGGGGGCAATCAGCCCCAGCATTTT.

The gene calls are TRBV24-1 and TRBJ2-3; 11 positions match TRBD1. Germline loops: CDR1 KGHDR, CDR2 SFDVKD. The length of the CDR3 is 15 residues. Trimming at V came to 8 bases and at J to 2 bases, leaving 5 bases not matched to a gene. CDR3 sequence reads: CATTGTGGPTDTQYF. DNA for the CDR3: TGTGCCACCACCGGGACAGGGGGGCCCACAGATACGCAGTATTTT.

The rearrangement joins TRBV24-1 to TRBJ2-5; possible D gene TRBD2, 6 bases. The CDR3 length is 17 residues. Per germline, CDR1 KGHDR and CDR2 SFDVKD. V lost 0 bases to trimming and J lost 5 bases, with 18 bases between them. The CDR3 reads CATSDLPSTPGGETQYF. CDR3 in DNA: TGTGCCACCAGTGATTTGCCATCTACACCCGGAGGGGAGACCCAGTACTTC.

This clone was seen just once. V and J are TRBV5-1 and TRBJ1-1, with D unresolved. CDR3 size: 14 residues. Germline CDR1 is SGHRS and CDR2 is YFSETQ. V was shortened by 5 bases and J by 0 bases, with 11 bases between the two germline ends. Written as DNA, the CDR3 is TGCGCCAGCAGGTGGACTGATCTGAACACTGAAGCTTTCTTT. It is translated as CASRWTDLNTEAFF. The full variable domain, with the rest looked up from reference TRBV5-1 and TRBJ1-1, is KAGVTQTPRYLIKTRGQQVTLSCSPISGHRSVSWYQQTPGQGLQFLFEYFSETQRNKGNFPGRFSGRQFSNSRSEMNVSTLELGDSALYLCASRWTDLNTEAFFGQGTRLTVV.